This T cell receptor beta chain was sequenced during a study of blood T cell repertoires in COVID-19. The overall study: Specimens from acute and convalescent COVID-19 originated in the United States, Italy and Spain. T cells, B-cell-depleted T cells, or PBMCs provided the cDNA or gDNA that served as material.

A case of COVID-19 had been met by exposed participants within 2 weeks before study entry. Between the trimmed V and J ends, which lost 0 bases and 6 bases, there was a span of 11 bases. This CDR3 comprises 14 residues. CDR1 and CDR2 from the germline V gene are KGHSH and LQKENI. How the authors handled the data: Amplifying reference gene primers gave estimates of nucleated cell counts. Profiling relied on immunoSEQ multiplex PCR, and the TCRdb table lists in-frame clones only, not all of them. For V, J and clone size, that table is used; D and trimming come from the DNA. This sample has some 400,000 clones, with about 89% found just once.

The chain links TRBV18 to TRBJ1-1; unclear D gene. The source material was PBMCs or T cells enriched from blood (not recorded which). The sequence derives from a woman between 35 and 50 years old who had been exposed to COVID-19. CDR3: CASSPPSSFPEAFF. CDR3 DNA sequence: TGTGCCAGCTCACCACCGTCTTCCTTTCCTGAAGCTTTCTTT.